This T cell receptor (beta chain) is drawn from a study of T-cell reconstitution after alpha-beta-depleted transplantation in children. A single count supports this clonotype. What it binds is not known. One end of the junction varies from germline; a read error may be responsible. Findings of the study overall: T-cell numbers and diversity one year post-transplant derived largely from freshly generated T cells. Alpha-beta T cells present about two months after transplant were reported to originate from several hundred expanded graft clones.

The CDR3 has 13 residues. Germline assignment: CDR1 ENHRY and CDR2 SYGVKD. TCRbeta library construction was performed incorporating unique molecular identifiers. In TCRdb, the PCR reads were re-called with MiXCR into one record per CDR3 protein. The sample lists 670,000 or so distinct CDR3 sequences, 13% seen once, with 0.79% in the top ten. The rearrangement joins TRBV10-3 to TRBJ1-5; D is perhaps TRBD1 (5 bases). The origin of this receptor is a girl aged 2-10 years with congenital amegakaryocytic thrombocytopenia, due to receive a stem cell transplant. Sequenced material: PBMCs, taken before TCRalphabeta/CD19-depleted stem cell transplant. CDR3 loop: CAIRESTDQPQHF. DNA for the CDR3: TGTGCCATCCGTGAGTCGACAGATCAGCCCCAACATTTT.